This TCR beta chain appears in the sequencing data of a study of shared clonotypes between healthy human individuals. Some clones are missing from TCRdb's copy, which holds only in-frame ones; the method was immunoSEQ multiplex PCR. The sample consists of about a million clones, around 76% of them appearing once. Germline CDR1 and CDR2: SGHKS and YYEKEE (reference sequence). The CDR3 runs 15 residues. Germline trimming cut 3 bases from V and 4 bases from J; bases unmatched to any gene: 5. Only Caucasian adults living in Nashville, Tennessee served as donors. The sample holds a few counts of this clone.

This TCR derives from a man younger than 30 in good health. The sequencing sample was made of memory CD4+ T cells sorted from blood. The subset was: CD45RA-negative fraction. The chain recombines TRBV5-5 with TRBJ1-2; 11 bases are a match to TRBD1. CDR3 in DNA: TGTGCCAGCAGCTGGGGACAGGGGGAAGGCTATGGCTACACCTTC. This codes for CASSWGQGEGYGYTF.